The present entry profiles one TCR beta chain with its context. This sample was taken from a study of blood T cell repertoires in COVID-19. On the study more broadly: Sample material is recorded as cDNA or gDNA derived from T cells, B-cell-depleted T cells, or PBMCs.

Measured with immunoSEQ multiplex PCR; TCRdb has only the in-frame clones, and not every one. The sample records about 270,000 clones, 85% to 90% being singletons. This CDR3 has 13 amino acids. Trimming left V 3 bases short and J 5 bases short, with 8 bases between. The germline CDR1 and CDR2 sequences are MDHEN and SYDVKM. Across under 25 US areas, participants ranged in age from about 18 to 90 years. Participants' reported clinical history set cohort assignment. The chain uses TRBV28 and TRBJ1-5; D is ambiguous. The TCR was taken from a woman in her 30s with acute COVID-19. The sequenced material came from PBMCs or T cells enriched from blood (not recorded which). The CDR3 reads CASSFGGYQPQHF. The CDR3, as DNA: TGTGCCAGCAGTTTCGGCGGATATCAGCCCCAGCATTTT.